This TCR beta chain was observed in a study of shared clonotypes between healthy human individuals. Some clones are missing from TCRdb's copy, which holds only in-frame ones; the method was immunoSEQ multiplex PCR. Of about 1.1 million clones listed, 75% to 85% are singletons. In germline, CDR1 is MNHEY, CDR2 SVGAGI. The CDR3 totals 13 residues. Trimming removed 6 bases at V and 2 bases at J, with 11 bases between. The sample was memory CD4+ T cells from PBMCs. Subset in this sample: CD45RA-negative fraction. This chain joins TRBV6-5 and TRBJ2-7; D gene unclear. The TCR sequence derives from a man aged 18-30 years in good health. Some clones in this sample may be carry-over from other donors' samples. The CDR3 DNA follows: TGTGCCAGCAGGAAGCAGAACGCCTACGAGCAGTACTTC. Amino acids: CASRKQNAYEQYF.